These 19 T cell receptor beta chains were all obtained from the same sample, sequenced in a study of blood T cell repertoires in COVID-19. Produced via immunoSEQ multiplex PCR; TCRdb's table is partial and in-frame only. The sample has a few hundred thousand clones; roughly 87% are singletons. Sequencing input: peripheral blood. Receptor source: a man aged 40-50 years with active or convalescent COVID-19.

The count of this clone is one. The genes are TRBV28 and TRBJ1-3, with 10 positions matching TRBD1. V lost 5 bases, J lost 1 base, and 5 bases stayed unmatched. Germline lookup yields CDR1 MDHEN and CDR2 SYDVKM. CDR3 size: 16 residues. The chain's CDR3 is CASSAAGQGSGNTIYF. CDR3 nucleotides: TGTGCCAGCAGTGCCGCGGGACAGGGGTCTGGAAACACCATATATTTT.

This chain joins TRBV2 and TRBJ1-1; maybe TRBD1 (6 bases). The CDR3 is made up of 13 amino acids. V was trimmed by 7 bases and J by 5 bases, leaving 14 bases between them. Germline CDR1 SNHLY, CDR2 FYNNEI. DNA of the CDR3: TGTGCCAGCACCGTAGGGGGGGGGACTGAAGCTTTCTTT. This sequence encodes CASTVGGGTEAFF.

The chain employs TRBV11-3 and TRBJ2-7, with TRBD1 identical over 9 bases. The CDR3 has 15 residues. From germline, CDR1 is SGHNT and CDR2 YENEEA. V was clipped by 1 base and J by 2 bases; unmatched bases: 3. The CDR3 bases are TGTGCCAGCAGCTTAGGGGGACAGGGAACCTACGAGCAGTACTTC. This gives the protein CASSLGGQGTYEQYF.

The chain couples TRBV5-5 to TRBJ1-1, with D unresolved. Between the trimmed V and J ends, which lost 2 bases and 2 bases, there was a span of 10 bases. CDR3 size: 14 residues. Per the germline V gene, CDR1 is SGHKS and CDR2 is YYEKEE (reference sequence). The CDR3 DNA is TGTGCCAGCAGCTTAAACAGTTACAACACTGAAGCTTTCTTT. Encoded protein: CASSLNSYNTEAFF.

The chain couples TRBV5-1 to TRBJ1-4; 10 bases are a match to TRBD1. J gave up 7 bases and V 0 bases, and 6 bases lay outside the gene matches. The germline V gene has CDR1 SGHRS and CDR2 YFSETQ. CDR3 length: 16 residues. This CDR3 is CASSLGTGGTGEKLFF. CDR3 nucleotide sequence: TGCGCCAGCAGCTTGGGGACAGGGGGAACGGGTGAAAAACTGTTTTTT.

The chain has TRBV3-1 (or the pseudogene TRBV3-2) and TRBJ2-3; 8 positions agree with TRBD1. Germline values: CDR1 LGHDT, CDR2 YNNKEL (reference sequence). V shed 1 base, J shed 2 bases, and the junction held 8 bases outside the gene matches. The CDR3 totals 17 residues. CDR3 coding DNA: TGTGCCAGCAGCCAAGGCCCAGACAGGGGAGCCACAGATACGCAGTATTTT. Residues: CASSQGPDRGATDTQYF.

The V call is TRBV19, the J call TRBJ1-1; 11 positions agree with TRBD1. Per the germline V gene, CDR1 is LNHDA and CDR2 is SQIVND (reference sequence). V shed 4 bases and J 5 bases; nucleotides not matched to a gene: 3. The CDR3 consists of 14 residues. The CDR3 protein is CASSRTGGYTEAFF. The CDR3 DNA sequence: TGTGCCAGTAGTAGGACAGGGGGCTATACTGAAGCTTTCTTT.

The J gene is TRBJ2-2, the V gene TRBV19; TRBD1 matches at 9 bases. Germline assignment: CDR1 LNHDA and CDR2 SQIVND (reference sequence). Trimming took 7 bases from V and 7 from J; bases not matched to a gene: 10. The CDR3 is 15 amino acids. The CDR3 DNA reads TGTGCCAGTAAAAAAACAGGGGGCGTCGGCGGGGAGCTGTTTTTT. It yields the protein CASKKTGGVGGELFF.

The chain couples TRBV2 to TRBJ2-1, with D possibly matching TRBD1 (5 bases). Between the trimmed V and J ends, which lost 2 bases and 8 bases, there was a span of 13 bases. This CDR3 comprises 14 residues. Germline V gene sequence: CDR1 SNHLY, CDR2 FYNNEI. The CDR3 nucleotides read TGTGCCAGCAGTGAAAGGGTCAGGGTGGATGAGCAGTTCTTC. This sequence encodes CASSERVRVDEQFF.

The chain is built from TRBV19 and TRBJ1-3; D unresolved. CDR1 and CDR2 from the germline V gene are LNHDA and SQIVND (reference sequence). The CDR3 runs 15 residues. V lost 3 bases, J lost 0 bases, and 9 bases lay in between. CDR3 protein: CASSIREISGNTIYF. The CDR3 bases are TGTGCCAGTAGTATCCGGGAGATCTCTGGAAACACCATATATTTT.

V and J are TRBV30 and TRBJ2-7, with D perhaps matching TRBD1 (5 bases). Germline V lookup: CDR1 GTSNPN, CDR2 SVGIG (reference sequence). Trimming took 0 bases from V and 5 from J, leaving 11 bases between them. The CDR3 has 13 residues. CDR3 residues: CAWSVTAWDEQYF. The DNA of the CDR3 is TGTGCCTGGAGTGTGACAGCTTGGGACGAGCAGTACTTC.

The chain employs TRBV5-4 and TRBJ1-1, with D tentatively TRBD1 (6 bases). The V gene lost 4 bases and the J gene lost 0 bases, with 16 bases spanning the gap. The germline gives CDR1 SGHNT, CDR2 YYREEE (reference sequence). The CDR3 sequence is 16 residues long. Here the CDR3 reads CASSGTGTYMNTEAFF. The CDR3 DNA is TGTGCCAGCAGCGGAACCGGGACATACATGAACACTGAAGCTTTCTTT.

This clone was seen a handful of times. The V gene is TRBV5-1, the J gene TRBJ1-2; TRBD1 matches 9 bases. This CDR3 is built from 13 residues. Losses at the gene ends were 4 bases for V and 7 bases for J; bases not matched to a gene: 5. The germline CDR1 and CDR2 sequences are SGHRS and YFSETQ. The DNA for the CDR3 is TGCGCCAGCAGCAACGGACAGGGGACTGGCTACACCTTC. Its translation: CASSNGQGTGYTF.

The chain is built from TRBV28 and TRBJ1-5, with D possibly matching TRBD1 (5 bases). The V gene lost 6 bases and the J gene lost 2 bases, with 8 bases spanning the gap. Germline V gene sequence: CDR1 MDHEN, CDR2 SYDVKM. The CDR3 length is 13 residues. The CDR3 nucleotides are TGTGCCAGCAGACAGGACCGCAATCAGCCCCAGCATTTT. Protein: CASRQDRNQPQHF.

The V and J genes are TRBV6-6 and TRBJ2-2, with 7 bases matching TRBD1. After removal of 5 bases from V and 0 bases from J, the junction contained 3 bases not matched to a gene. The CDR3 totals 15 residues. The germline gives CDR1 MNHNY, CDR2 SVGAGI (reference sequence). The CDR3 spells CASSKTGSNTGELFF. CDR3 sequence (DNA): TGTGCCAGCAGTAAGACAGGGTCGAACACCGGGGAGCTGTTTTTT.

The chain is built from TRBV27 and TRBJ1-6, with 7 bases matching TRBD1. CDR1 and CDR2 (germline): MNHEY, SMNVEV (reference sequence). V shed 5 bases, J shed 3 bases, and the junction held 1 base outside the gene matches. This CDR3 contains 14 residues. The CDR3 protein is CASSNRGYNSPLHF. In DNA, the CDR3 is TGTGCCAGCAGTAACAGGGGCTATAATTCACCCCTCCACTTT.

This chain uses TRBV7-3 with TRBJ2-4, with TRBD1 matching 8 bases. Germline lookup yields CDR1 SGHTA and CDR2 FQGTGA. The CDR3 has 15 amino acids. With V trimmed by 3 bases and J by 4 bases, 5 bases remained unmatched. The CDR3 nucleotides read TGTGCCAGCAGCTTCGGATGGACAGGGAAAAACATTCAGTACTTC. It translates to CASSFGWTGKNIQYF. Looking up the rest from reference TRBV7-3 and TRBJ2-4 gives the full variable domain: GAGVSQTPSNKVTEKGKYVELRCDPISGHTALYWYRQSLGQGPEFLIYFQGTGAADDSGLPNDRFFAVRPEGSVSTLKIQRTERGDSAVYLCASSFGWTGKNIQYFGAGTRLSVL.

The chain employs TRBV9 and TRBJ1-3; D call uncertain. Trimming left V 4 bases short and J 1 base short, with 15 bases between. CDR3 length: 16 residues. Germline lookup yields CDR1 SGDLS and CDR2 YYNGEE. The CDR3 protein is CASSPRLKTSGNTIYF. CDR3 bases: TGTGCCAGCAGCCCCCGACTGAAAACTTCTGGAAACACCATATATTTT.

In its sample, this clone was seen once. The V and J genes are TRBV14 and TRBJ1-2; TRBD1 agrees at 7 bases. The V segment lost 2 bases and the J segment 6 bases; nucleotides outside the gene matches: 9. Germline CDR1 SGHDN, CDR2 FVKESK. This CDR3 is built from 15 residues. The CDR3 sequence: CASSQMGQFVDGYTF. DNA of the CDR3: TGTGCCAGCAGCCAAATGGGACAGTTTGTCGATGGCTACACCTTC.